The present T cell receptor beta chain was sequenced within a study of a mutant IDH1 vaccine in newly diagnosed glioma. Across the study: Former treatment meant radiotherapy, temozolomide, or both; the majority had gotten both.

The assay was immunoSEQ multiplex PCR, and TCRdb's table has in-frame clones only and misses some. The table has approximately 52,000 clones, 60% to 85% seen once. The CDR3 totals 16 residues. V gave up 0 bases and J gave up 0 bases; unmatched junction bases: 2. CDR1 is LNHNV, CDR2 YYDKDF, per germline (reference sequence). Time point defined: baseline, week 1 (first vaccination visit). Treatment reported: pre-vaccination baseline after standard-of-care therapy. The sequence was collected from a woman between 40 and 50 years old with glioma. Sequenced material: PBMCs, taken from a glioma patient treated with radiotherapy, temozolomide or both. The V and J genes are TRBV15 and TRBJ2-7; the match to TRBD2 covers 10 bases. CDR3 coding DNA: TGTGCCACCAGCAGAGAACTAGCGGGGATCTCCTACGAGCAGTACTTC. Protein: CATSRELAGISYEQYF.